This T cell receptor beta chain derives from a study of cytomegalovirus exposure and HLA in healthy donors (TCRdb year 2017). In the study overall: An earlier analysis of several hundred of the donors reported roughly 270 Gb of sequence data and around 120 million unique TCR beta sequences from about 180 million T cells. Five DR-DQ haplotypes were treated as single units for association and clustering because of strong linkage in the cohort. Every repertoire in the discovery cohort had been generated on one and the same sequencing platform. High-throughput TCR immunosequencing, statistical association of individual TCRs with disease status, and machine learning were combined to predict cytomegalovirus infection status. HLA typing included class I and class II loci at four-digit resolution. Along with the approximately 700-subject first cohort, a separate validation cohort of 120 different subjects was used. In a later analysis, previously published TCR beta repertoires from some 640 donors were re-analyzed and high-resolution HLA genotyping was added so that TCR occurrence patterns could be studied. In a later genetic analysis, genome-wide SNP genotypes for about 65% of the roughly 670 donors were used, and that subset was treated as a discovery cohort. The T cell repertoires of several hundred subjects were profiled by immunosequencing and related to cytomegalovirus serostatus. Rather than using new phenotypic data, the later analysis identified candidate immune exposures from TCR beta sequences and from how often those sequences occurred across donors. In an earlier analysis of roughly 540 of the donors, high-throughput TCR beta sequencing was used to judge whether each TCR beta V gene segment behaved as functional or pseudogenic. Approximately 310 gigabases of sequencing data and 91 million or so unique TCR sequences made up an early release that covered several hundred HLA-typed donors. Among about 370 genotyped donors of the cohort, an average of around 240,000 unique TCR beta nucleotide sequences was sequenced per donor, of which approximately 18% were non-productive. Among the roughly 390 genotyped donors, approximately 76% belonged to the genetic ancestry cluster associated with self-reported Caucasian donors. Typing coverage varied by locus: roughly 620-640 donors for A, B, C, DRB1 and DQB1; under 550 for DQA1; over 600 for DPA1; 450 to 480 for DPB1. Donor age, sex, ethnicity and CMV serostatus were collected together with the repertoire data. The aim of the study was to test whether cataloging public T cell receptors could identify signatures of past pathogen exposure.

Receptor libraries were prepared by the immunoSEQ multiplex PCR assay. For the multiplex PCR, a mixture combining 60 forward primers for TCR Vbeta segments and 13 reverse primers for TCR Jbeta segments was used. Amplification of the CDR3 region of rearranged TCR beta genes was performed with a multiplex PCR assay on genomic DNA. On the Illumina HiSeq System, the amplified TCR beta libraries were sequenced as 87-base-pair reads. The source study handled its data this way. A later analysis tallied about 77 million unique TCR beta chains across the 666 repertoires, and some 10 million of those chains were shared by two or more donors. Raw reads were error-corrected and collapsed into unique sequences with a nearest-neighbor algorithm that merged closely related sequences to remove PCR and sequencing errors. V, D and J gene segments were assigned by aligning CDR3 sequences to IMGT reference sequences. Each retained sequence needed at least a six-nucleotide match to both a V gene segment and a J gene segment. A rearrangement was called productive if the CDR3 had no stop codons and remained in frame with V and J, and every other rearrangement was called non-productive. CDR3 was defined according to IMGT convention as the region running from the second conserved V-encoded cysteine to the conserved J-encoded phenylalanine. The earlier analysis of 550 to 650 of the donors excluded any sequence lacking an unambiguous match to a single V gene segment. An earlier analysis of several hundred of the donors called V segments functional above 56.7% productive rearrangements and segregating when the between-donor standard deviation exceeded 5%. A statistical classification framework was built to diagnose cytomegalovirus status from the catalog of TCR beta chain sequences. A later analysis assigned V and J genes by comparing TCR nucleotide sequences with IMGT/GENE-DB human TR gene sequences. Using the TCRdist pipeline, a later analysis assigned CDR3 sequences along with most-parsimonious VDJ recombination scenarios. A later analysis defined each TCR beta chain by its CDR3 amino acid sequence plus V-gene family, and excluded reads lacking a unique V-gene family. As a way to deal with suspected cross-contamination and a sequencing artifact, a later analysis dropped 500 to 700 nucleotide sequences that were highly shared and had low generation probability. For each public chain, a later analysis derived a clonal expansion index from normalized ranks of inferred template counts within each repertoire. In a later analysis, generation probabilities were computed using a VDJ recombination model fitted to out-of-frame rearrangements, and the results were checked against IGoR. In a later analysis, TCR-TCR, TCR-HLA and TCR-CMV co-occurrence was scored with hypergeometric tests, and a repertoire-size bias correction was applied to TCR pairs. In a later analysis, false discovery rates were estimated by permuting HLA or CMV assignments 20 times. In a later analysis, co-occurring TCRs were grouped using DBSCAN, and TCRdist sequence similarity was added for clustering within HLA-allele-positive subsets. For co-occurrence clustering, repertoires with fewer than 30,000 or more than 120,000 public chains were excluded, along with about five repertoires with anomalous nucleotide sharing. TCRdb stores this immuneACCESS table with in-frame sequences only. Part of the clones is absent; in the studies checked, under half of the shortfall reflects unresolved V genes, and no reason is known for the rest. That table gives V, J and clone size, and the DNA gave D and trimming. The sample table contains more than 95,000 clones; only one count was recorded for 65% to 80% of them. The biggest ten clones account for about 9.4% of the sample.

In total, roughly 710 healthy bone marrow donors made up the cohort. At the time of sampling, every cohort member was nominally healthy, though immune exposures that went unrecorded were likely present. The donor tested CMV seropositive, placing the donor among the roughly 270 seropositive members of the cohort. A peripheral blood sample was collected from each donor, and TCR beta sequencing was performed on peripheral blood mononuclear cells. Genomic DNA extraction from the blood cell samples was performed with the Qiagen DNeasy Blood Extraction Kit. The research as a whole found: Compared with the 666-donor mean, donors in an Asian-associated ancestry cluster had fewer N-insertions in productive TCRs, according to a later genetic analysis. Correlated functional status among segregating V segments might reflect linkage disequilibrium, but an unknown experimental factor could not be ruled out. Compared with equally common non-associated chains, HLA-associated TCR beta chains in a later analysis were more clonally expanded and had lower generation probabilities. In a later analysis, the rate of TCR association differed among HLA loci, with DRB1 alleles having the most associated TCRs and HLA-C alleles having the fewest. A further reported finding was that TCR beta sequences accurately predicted the HLA-A and HLA-B alleles for most subjects in the first cohort. Assigning TCR associations to individual alleles was difficult when HLA alleles, especially DR and DQ, strongly co-occurred. The 87-base-pair reads could not distinguish some IMGT-functional V segments, including TRBV6-2 and TRBV6-3, so those segments were excluded. Cytomegalovirus status was reported to be diagnosed by the classifier with high specificity and sensitivity in both the original and validation cohorts. Because some donors lacked HLA typing at each locus, the association tests relied only on the typed subset. Across donors, most TCR sequences were observed very rarely, whereas some public TCRs were present in many individuals. A cluster of highly shared sequence variants was judged likely to represent a technical artifact of the sequencing pipeline. In vitro tests confirmed that three of the cytomegalovirus-associated TCR beta chains recognize cytomegalovirus antigens. Immune exposure information for the cohort was limited to CMV serostatus. The study gave a list of under 200 TCR beta chains associated with cytomegalovirus. In a later analysis, most CMV-associated TCR beta chains were found to appear HLA-restricted, with HLA associations seemingly driven largely by CMV exposure. In an earlier analysis of approximately 590 of the donors, most TCR beta V segments were observed in productive rearrangements about 87% or about 30% of the time, broadly matching IMGT annotations. Roughly uniform sequencing depth across donors was assumed in presence/absence analyses, although this assumption may not hold. An association between a missense DCLRE1C variant and V-gene and J-gene trimming of TCR beta chains was found in a later genetic analysis and replicated in an independent cohort. Approximately 18 rarely observed V segments, including chromosome 9 orphons, were excluded from the earlier analysis of about 600 of the donors because counts were too low. Only TCR beta chains were sequenced in this cohort, and the absence of alpha or paired-chain data limited detectable features. The authors suggested that the approach could potentially be generalized to other disease states and immunological phenotypes. At a false discovery rate of 0.05, a later analysis linked roughly 17,000 TCR beta sequences to specific HLA alleles. In a later analysis, several top co-occurrence clusters were reported to appear linked to parvovirus B19, influenza, CMV and Epstein-Barr virus.

Notes on this clone: No cognate antigen has been identified for it. No much larger clone exists at a distance of one base, and base qualities are not known.

V was cut back by 1 base and J by 9 bases, leaving a gap of 12 bases between them. CDR1 and CDR2 are drawn from the germline V gene: MGHRA, YSYEKL. There are 13 amino acids in the CDR3, from cysteine to phenylalanine inclusive. Of all the DNA, just the CDR3 is kept, 39 bases in frame from base 1. Sequencing input: PBMCs. This chain joins TRBV4-1 to TRBJ1-1, with the identity of the D gene unclear. This receptor was taken from a woman aged 18 to 35 in good health and CMV-seropositive. In nucleotide form, the sequence is TGCGCCAGCAGCCAAGTAATAAGTAGTCAAGCTTTCTTT. This codes for CASSQVISSQAFF.